A selection of T cell receptor beta chains follows, all from one sample in a study of blood T cell repertoires in COVID-19. Sequenced by immunoSEQ multiplex PCR; TCRdb stores in-frame clones only, minus some. Here the sample spans roughly 100,000 clones, 89% being singletons. Sequenced input: peripheral blood. These receptors originate from a woman in her seventies with acute or convalescent COVID-19. The CDR3 runs from the conserved cysteine through the conserved F or W. A D gene is named only where the DNA matches it firmly.

CATSDSTSGEFHGELFF	TRBV24-1	TRBJ2-2	TRBD2
CASRGDRDGYTF	TRBV6-5	TRBJ1-2	TRBD1
CASSFSRGYGYTF	TRBV27	TRBJ1-2	NA
CASSQVLQGRGFVGNQPQHF	TRBV4-1	TRBJ1-5	TRBD1
CDKDQGRASYEQYF	TRBV28	TRBJ2-7	NA
CASSEALRGSQHF	TRBV2	TRBJ1-5	NA
CASSPRLGQSDSPLHF	TRBV7-9	TRBJ1-6	NA
CSVASPTQPQHF	TRBV29-1	TRBJ1-5	NA
CASSLRTNSYNEQFF	TRBV28	TRBJ2-1	NA
CASRLLAQTDYYGYTF	TRBV5-1	TRBJ1-2	NA
CASSLAVGTRVYEQYF	TRBV11-2	TRBJ2-7	TRBD2
CATSDPLREFTDTQYF	TRBV24-1	TRBJ2-3	NA
CASSSVSPRTGELFF	TRBV6-5	TRBJ2-2	NA
CASSEWGGVPPTDTQYF	TRBV25-1	TRBJ2-3	NA
CASSQYTGIVGSPLHF	TRBV3-1/TRBV3-2	TRBJ1-6	NA
CASSPTVQGYGNQPQHF	TRBV7-2	TRBJ1-5	TRBD1